Listed below are T cell receptor beta chains from one sample, sequenced in a study of blood T cell repertoires in COVID-19. Libraries were prepared by immunoSEQ multiplex PCR; TCRdb keeps only in-frame clonotypes and omits some of them. The table lists some 200,000 clones, approximately 80% of them singletons. Input material: peripheral blood. The source of these receptors is a woman at least 80 years old with COVID-19, enrolled during active disease. CDR3s include the opening cysteine and the closing phenylalanine or tryptophan. D genes are given only for firm matches. Not all rows give a size; the values are once, few, many and, for expanded clones, a class.

clone_size,cdr3_length,d_call,v_call,j_call,cdr3_aa,cdr3_nt
-,14,-,TRBV6-1,TRBJ1-1,CASSEQGLNTEAFF,TGTGCCAGCAGTGAGCAGGGGCTGAACACTGAAGCTTTCTTT
-,15,TRBD2,TRBV5-1,TRBJ2-7,CASSRGTSESYEQYF,TGCGCCAGCAGCAGGGGAACTAGCGAGTCCTACGAGCAGTACTTC
-,14,-,TRBV15,TRBJ1-3,CATSRDVGRDTIYF,TGTGCCACCAGCAGAGATGTGGGGCGCGACACCATATATTTT
-,16,TRBD2,TRBV6-6,TRBJ2-7,CASSYPSAGRSYEQYF,TGTGCCAGCAGTTACCCCTCCGCCGGGAGGTCCTACGAGCAGTACTTC
-,16,TRBD2,TRBV2,TRBJ2-7,CASSREPGLAGLKQYF,TGTGCCAGCAGCCGGGAGCCGGGACTAGCGGGGTTGAAGCAGTACTTC
-,15,-,TRBV5-1,TRBJ1-1,CASSHSSPVNTEAFF,TGCGCCAGCAGCCACAGTTCTCCTGTGAACACTGAAGCTTTCTTT
-,13,TRBD1,TRBV3-1/TRBV3-2,TRBJ2-1,CASTGTGRNEQFF,TGTGCCAGCACGGGGACAGGAAGGAATGAGCAGTTCTTC
-,12,-,TRBV12-3/TRBV12-4,TRBJ2-5,CASSFTAETQYF,TGTGCCAGCAGTTTTACTGCAGAGACCCAGTACTTC
-,17,TRBD1,TRBV15,TRBJ1-5,CATSRGTGSNSNQPQHF,TGTGCCACCAGCAGGGGGACAGGGTCGAATAGCAATCAGCCCCAGCATTTT
-,16,-,TRBV5-1,TRBJ2-2,CASSLAGSTNTGELFF,TGCGCCAGCAGCTTGGCCGGGTCGACGAACACCGGGGAGCTGTTTTTT
-,14,-,TRBV10-1,TRBJ2-5,CASSESPSQETQYF,TGCGCCAGCAGTGAGTCCCCCAGCCAAGAGACCCAGTACTTC
-,18,-,TRBV6-1,TRBJ2-2,CASSESPGGGANTGELFF,TGTGCCAGCAGTGAAAGCCCAGGAGGGGGCGCGAACACCGGGGAGCTGTTTTTT
-,14,-,TRBV5-1,TRBJ1-4,CASSSGVTNEKLFF,TGCGCCAGCAGCTCAGGGGTCACTAATGAAAAACTGTTTTTT
-,16,TRBD2,TRBV11-2,TRBJ2-1,CASSLDRLAGVNEQFF,TGTGCCAGCAGCTTAGATCGGCTAGCGGGAGTCAATGAGCAGTTCTTC
once,15,TRBD2,TRBV9,TRBJ2-7,CASSVGLAEIYEQYF,TGTGCCAGCAGCGTCGGACTAGCGGAGATCTACGAGCAGTACTTC
-,16,-,TRBV19,TRBJ1-5,CASSIDGEYSNQPQHF,TGTGCCAGTAGTATAGACGGAGAATATAGCAATCAGCCCCAGCATTTT
-,14,TRBD2,TRBV6-1,TRBJ2-1,CASSEPGRGNEQFF,TGTGCCAGCAGTGAGCCCGGGAGGGGTAATGAGCAGTTCTTC
-,16,TRBD2,TRBV28,TRBJ2-7,CASLSPTGGARNEQYF,TGTGCCAGCCTAAGCCCAACGGGGGGGGCGCGTAACGAGCAGTACTTC
-,12,-,TRBV28,TRBJ2-3,CASDRPGDTQYF,TGTGCCAGCGATAGGCCAGGGGATACGCAGTATTTT
once,14,-,TRBV7-9,TRBJ1-1,CASSLGQGNTEAFF,TGTGCCAGCAGCTTAGGTCAGGGGAACACTGAAGCTTTCTTT
few,14,TRBD1,TRBV2,TRBJ2-7,CASNLDRQGYEQYF,TGTGCCAGCAATCTGGACAGGCAGGGATACGAGCAGTACTTC
-,11,-,TRBV2,TRBJ1-2,CASREEYGYTF,TGTGCCAGCCGCGAGGAGTATGGCTACACCTTC
-,15,-,TRBV7-9,TRBJ2-1,CASSLRGLEDNEQFF,TGTGCCAGCAGCTTGAGAGGACTGGAAGACAATGAGCAGTTCTTC
-,13,-,TRBV7-9,TRBJ2-3,CASSSLTSDTQYF,TGTGCCAGCAGCTCCCTAACGTCGGATACGCAGTATTTT
-,16,TRBD1,TRBV6-5,TRBJ1-2,CASSYSLTGGFGGYTF,TGTGCCAGCAGTTACTCATTAACAGGGGGTTTCGGTGGCTACACCTTC
-,14,-,TRBV11-1,TRBJ2-1,CASSLVVEGDEQFF,TGTGCCAGCAGCTTAGTCGTGGAGGGCGATGAGCAGTTCTTC
-,14,-,TRBV5-1,TRBJ2-2,CASSVRTNTGELFF,TGCGCCAGCAGCGTCAGGACGAACACCGGGGAGCTGTTTTTT
-,13,-,TRBV28,TRBJ2-7,CASTGGGPYEQYF,TGTGCCAGCACCGGGGGAGGTCCCTACGAGCAGTACTTC
-,15,-,TRBV29-1,TRBJ2-1,CSVGTGTRSYNEQFF,TGCAGCGTCGGTACCGGGACTCGGTCCTACAATGAGCAGTTCTTC
-,14,TRBD1,TRBV7-2,TRBJ1-4,CASSIGQGGEKLFF,TGTGCCAGCAGCATAGGACAGGGTGGGGAAAAACTGTTTTTT
once,14,-,TRBV9,TRBJ1-6,CASSGGSRNSPLHF,TGTGCCAGCAGCGGTGGCTCGAGGAATTCACCCCTCCACTTT
-,14,-,TRBV7-9,TRBJ1-1,CASSRRGSNTEAFF,TGTGCCAGCAGCAGGCGGGGTTCGAACACTGAAGCTTTCTTT
-,13,-,TRBV10-3,TRBJ2-5,CAISDGGGETQYF,TGTGCCATCAGTGACGGGGGTGGAGAGACCCAGTACTTC
-,13,-,TRBV3-1/TRBV3-2,TRBJ1-1,CASREGGYTEAFF,TGTGCCAGCAGGGAGGGGGGGTACACTGAAGCTTTCTTT
-,13,-,TRBV7-2,TRBJ1-1,CASSLNQGREAFF,TGTGCCAGCAGCTTAAACCAGGGCCGAGAAGCTTTCTTT